This T cell receptor beta chain emerged from a study of identical twins. MiXCR was run by TCRdb on the 5' RACE reads, yielding one entry per CDR3 protein. The sample contains under 900,000 distinct CDR3 sequences, about 20% of which appear only once. V shed 1 base and J 3 bases; nucleotides not matched to a gene: 9. The CDR3 spans 17 residues. Germline values: CDR1 SGHAT, CDR2 FQNNGV. These data are also associated with another study on T cells expressing NK-cell markers.

J is TRBJ2-7 and V is TRBV11-2, with TRBD1 matching over 10 bases. The sequence came from a woman aged 18-29 years in good health. The sequencing input was PBMCs. The CDR3 loop reads CASSLVRTGGVLYEQYF. The DNA for the CDR3 is TGTGCCAGCAGCTTAGTCCGGACAGGGGGTGTCCTCTACGAGCAGTACTTC.